The 12 T cell receptor beta chains reported below all come from one sample, sequenced in a study of blood T cell repertoires in COVID-19. Sequenced by immunoSEQ multiplex PCR; TCRdb stores in-frame clones only, minus some. The sample shows some 250,000 clones, 85% to 90% of them seen only once. The specimen sequenced was peripheral blood. These receptors were obtained from a man in his sixties with acute or convalescent COVID-19.

The genes are TRBV5-1 and TRBJ2-7, with 7 nucleotides matching TRBD1. The CDR3 length is 15 residues. V lost 4 bases and J lost 6; bases outside the gene matches: 13. Per the germline V gene, CDR1 is SGHRS and CDR2 is YFSETQ. CDR3 protein: CASSPNRGGRGEQYF. For the CDR3, the DNA is TGCGCCAGCAGCCCTAACAGGGGCGGTCGGGGCGAGCAGTACTTC.

The rearrangement joins TRBV7-3 to TRBJ2-6; 9 positions agree with TRBD1. CDR3 length: 17 residues. V lost 4 bases and J lost 3; bases outside the gene matches: 7. CDR1 is SGHTA and CDR2 is FQGTGA in the germline V gene. As DNA, the CDR3 is TGTGCCAGCAGCTCGAGACGGGACAGGGTTGGGGCCAACGTCCTGACTTTC. Protein: CASSSRRDRVGANVLTF.

The genes are TRBV13 and TRBJ2-3; no clear D gene. Germline assignment: CDR1 PRHDT and CDR2 FYEKMQ (reference sequence). The V gene lost 5 bases and the J gene lost 2 bases, with 5 bases spanning the gap. The CDR3 has 12 amino acids. DNA of the CDR3: TGTGCCAGCAGCCAGGTCACAGATACGCAGTATTTT. This sequence encodes CASSQVTDTQYF. Full variable domain (remainder filled in from reference TRBV13 and TRBJ2-3): AAGVIQSPRHLIKEKRETATLKCYPIPRHDTVYWYQQGPGQDPQFLISFYEKMQSDKGSIPDRFSAQQFSDYHSELNMSSLELGDSALYFCASSQVTDTQYFGPGTRLTVL.

The sample holds one count of this clone. The rearrangement uses TRBV19 and TRBJ2-5; TRBD2 aligns across 7 bases. The junction had 5 bases not matched to a gene; V was cut back by 4 bases and J by 3 bases. This CDR3 has 14 amino acids. Germline assignment: CDR1 LNHDA and CDR2 SQIVND (reference sequence). The CDR3 bases are TGTGCCAGTAGTACCGGACTAGGGGAAGAGACCCAGTACTTC. As protein: CASSTGLGEETQYF.

The gene calls are TRBV7-3 and TRBJ1-6, with D possibly matching TRBD1 (6 bases). CDR1 and CDR2 from the germline V gene are SGHTA and FQGTGA. V was trimmed by 6 bases and J by 5 bases, leaving 11 bases between them. The CDR3 is 14 residues long. The CDR3 sequence is CASRADSHNSPLHF. Here the CDR3 DNA reads TGTGCCAGCAGGGCGGACAGTCATAATTCACCCCTCCACTTT.

This clone was seen a few times. The rearrangement uses TRBV4-3 and TRBJ1-1; D is undetermined. Germline assignment: CDR1 LGHNA and CDR2 YSLEER. CDR3 length: 13 residues. The V end was cut by 4 bases, the J end by 1 base, with 7 bases between. The CDR3 DNA reads TGCGCCAGCAGCCTTTGGAGGAACACTGAAGCTTTCTTT. It translates to CASSLWRNTEAFF.

The chain employs TRBV5-6 and TRBJ2-1, with no clear D. Trimming shortened V by 5 bases and J by 2 bases, and 14 bases separated the two germline ends. Germline CDR1 reads SGHDT; CDR2 reads YYEEEE. This CDR3 comprises 15 residues. CDR3 nucleotides: TGTGCCAGCAGTCTTCTAGGAGCAACCTACAATGAGCAGTTCTTC. Amino acid sequence: CASSLLGATYNEQFF.

This clone showed up just once. This sequence joins TRBV6-4 and TRBJ1-2, with D hard to call. The CDR3 contains 14 residues. V was clipped by 0 bases and J by 8 bases, with 13 bases between them. CDR1 and CDR2 (germline): MRHNA, SNTAGT. CDR3 coding DNA: TGTGCCAGCAGTGACTCAGGAGGGAATCGGGGCTACACCTTC. This sequence encodes CASSDSGGNRGYTF.

This clone was counted a few times. This chain uses TRBV20-1 with TRBJ1-2; D is ambiguous. With 3 bases removed from V and 0 bases from J, the gap between germline ends came to 8 bases. The CDR3 spans 13 residues. CDR1 is DFQATT, CDR2 SNEGSKA, per germline (reference sequence). The CDR3 region has the DNA TGCAGTGCTAGTGACACAGCTAACTATGGCTACACCTTC. It translates to CSASDTANYGYTF.

This clone came up once. This rearrangement joins TRBV19 to TRBJ2-1; tentatively, D is TRBD1 (7 bases). V was trimmed by 5 bases and J by 7 bases, leaving 15 bases between them. CDR1 and CDR2 (germline): LNHDA, SQIVND (reference sequence). The CDR3 contains 14 residues. The CDR3 region has the DNA TGTGCCAGTAGTCCGCGACAGGGAGGTAATGAGCAGTTCTTC. It codes for CASSPRQGGNEQFF.

This clone turned up a few times. The gene calls are TRBV9 and TRBJ2-3; 9 nucleotides align to TRBD1. Unmatched junction bases numbered 11, after V lost 4 bases and J lost 5 bases. The CDR3 consists of 16 residues. CDR1 and CDR2 (germline): SGDLS, YYNGEE. The CDR3 reads CASSPPGTGRVDTQYF. CDR3 sequence (DNA): TGTGCCAGCAGCCCCCCCGGGACAGGGAGGGTAGATACGCAGTATTTT.

This chain uses TRBV11-3 with TRBJ2-3, with a weak D call TRBD1 (5 bases). V dropped 5 bases and J dropped 0 bases, with 9 bases sitting between them. Germline lookup yields CDR1 SGHNT and CDR2 YENEEA. The CDR3 loop spans 14 amino acids. In nucleotides, the CDR3 is TGTGCCAGCAGCCCACAGGTCAGCACAGATACGCAGTATTTT. It specifies CASSPQVSTDTQYF.